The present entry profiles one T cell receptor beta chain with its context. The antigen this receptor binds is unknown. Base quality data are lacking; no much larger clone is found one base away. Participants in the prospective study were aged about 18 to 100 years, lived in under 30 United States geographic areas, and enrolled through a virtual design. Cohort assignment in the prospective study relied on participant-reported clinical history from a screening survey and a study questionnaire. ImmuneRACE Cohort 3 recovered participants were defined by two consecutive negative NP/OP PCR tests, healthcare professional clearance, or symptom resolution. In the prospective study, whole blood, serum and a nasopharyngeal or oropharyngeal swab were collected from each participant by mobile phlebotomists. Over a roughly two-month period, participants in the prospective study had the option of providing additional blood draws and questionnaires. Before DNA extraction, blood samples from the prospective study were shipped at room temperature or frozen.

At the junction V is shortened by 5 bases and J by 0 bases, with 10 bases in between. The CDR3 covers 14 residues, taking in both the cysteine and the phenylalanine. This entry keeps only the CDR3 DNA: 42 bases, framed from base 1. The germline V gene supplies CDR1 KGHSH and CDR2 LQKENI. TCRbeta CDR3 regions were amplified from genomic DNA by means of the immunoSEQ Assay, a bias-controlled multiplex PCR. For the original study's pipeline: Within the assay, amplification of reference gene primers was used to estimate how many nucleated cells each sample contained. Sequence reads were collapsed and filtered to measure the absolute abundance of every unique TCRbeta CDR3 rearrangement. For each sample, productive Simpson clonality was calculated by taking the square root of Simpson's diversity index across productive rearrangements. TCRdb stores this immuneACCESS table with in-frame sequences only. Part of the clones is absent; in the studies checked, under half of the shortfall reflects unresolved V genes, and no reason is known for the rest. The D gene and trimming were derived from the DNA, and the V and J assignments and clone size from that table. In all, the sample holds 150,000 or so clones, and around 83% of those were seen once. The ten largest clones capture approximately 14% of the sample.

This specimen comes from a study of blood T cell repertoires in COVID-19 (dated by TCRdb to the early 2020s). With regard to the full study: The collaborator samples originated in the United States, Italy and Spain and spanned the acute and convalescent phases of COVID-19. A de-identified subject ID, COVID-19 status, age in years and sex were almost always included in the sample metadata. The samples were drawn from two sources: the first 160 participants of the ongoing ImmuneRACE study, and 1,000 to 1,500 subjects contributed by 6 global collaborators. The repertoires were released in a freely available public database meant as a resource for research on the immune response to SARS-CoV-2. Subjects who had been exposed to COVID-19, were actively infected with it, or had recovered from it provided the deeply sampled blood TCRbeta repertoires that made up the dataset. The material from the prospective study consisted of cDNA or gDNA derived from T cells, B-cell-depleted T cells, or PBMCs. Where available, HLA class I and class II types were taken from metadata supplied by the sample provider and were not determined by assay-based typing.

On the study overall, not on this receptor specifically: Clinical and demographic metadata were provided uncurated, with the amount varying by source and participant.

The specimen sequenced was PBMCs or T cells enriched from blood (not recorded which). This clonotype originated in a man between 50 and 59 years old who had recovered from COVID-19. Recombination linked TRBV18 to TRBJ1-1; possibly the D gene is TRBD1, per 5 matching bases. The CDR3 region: CASSGQGVNTEAFF. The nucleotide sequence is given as TGTGCCAGCTCAGGGCAGGGTGTGAACACTGAAGCTTTCTTT.